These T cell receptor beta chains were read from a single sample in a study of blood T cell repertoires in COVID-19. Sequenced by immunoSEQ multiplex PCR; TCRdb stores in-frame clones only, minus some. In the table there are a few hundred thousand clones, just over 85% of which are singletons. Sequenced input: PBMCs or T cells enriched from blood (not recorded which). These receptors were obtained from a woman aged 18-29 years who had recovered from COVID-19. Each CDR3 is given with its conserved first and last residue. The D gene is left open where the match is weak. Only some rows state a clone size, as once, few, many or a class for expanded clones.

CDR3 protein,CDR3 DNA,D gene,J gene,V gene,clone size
CASSLGVRESYEQYF,TGTGCCAGCAGCTTAGGAGTACGCGAATCCTACGAGCAGTACTTC,.,TRBJ2-7,TRBV7-9,.
CASSLGTSGRYEQYF,TGTGCCAGCAGTTTAGGGACTAGCGGACGGTACGAGCAGTACTTC,TRBD2,TRBJ2-7,TRBV27,once
CASSTAPGQRLEQYF,TGCGCCAGCAGCACCGCGCCGGGACAGCGTCTGGAGCAGTACTTC,TRBD1,TRBJ2-7,TRBV5-1,.
CASSYSGIGDEQYF,TGTGCCAGCAGCTATAGCGGGATCGGAGACGAGCAGTACTTC,TRBD2,TRBJ2-7,TRBV6-5,.
CASQTSGGTGELFF,TGTGCCAGTCAGACTAGCGGGGGCACCGGGGAGCTGTTTTTT,TRBD2,TRBJ2-2,TRBV19,.
CAWSRNTEAFF,TGTGCCTGGAGCAGGAACACTGAAGCTTTCTTT,.,TRBJ1-1,TRBV30,.
CASSDRVNYGYTF,TGTGCCAGCAGCGACAGGGTTAACTATGGCTACACCTTC,TRBD1,TRBJ1-2,TRBV7-9,many
CASSPPRRLGIGGYTF,TGTGCCAGTAGCCCCCCCCGCAGGTTAGGAATAGGTGGCTACACCTTC,.,TRBJ1-2,TRBV19,.
CATSEGVTDTQYF,TGTGCCACCAGTGAGGGAGTAACAGATACGCAGTATTTT,.,TRBJ2-3,TRBV24-1,.
CASSLLESSGANVLTF,TGTGCCAGCTCACTCTTGGAGAGCTCTGGGGCCAACGTCCTGACTTTC,.,TRBJ2-6,TRBV18,.
CASSDIRTGGLYGYTF,TGTGCCAGCAGTGATATTCGGACAGGGGGCCTCTATGGCTACACCTTC,TRBD1,TRBJ1-2,TRBV25-1,once
CASRRTGGAWGGYTF,TGTGCCAGCAGGCGTACAGGGGGCGCGTGGGGTGGCTACACCTTC,TRBD1,TRBJ1-2,TRBV6-5,.
CASSYTGGLYGYTF,TGTGCCAGCAGTTATACAGGGGGGCTCTATGGCTACACCTTC,TRBD1,TRBJ1-2,TRBV6-5,.
CASSSSGREQYF,TGTGCCAGCAGTTCCTCAGGGAGGGAGCAGTACTTC,.,TRBJ2-7,TRBV28,once
CASSLGVESATNEKLFF,TGTGCCAGCAGCTTAGGAGTCGAGAGTGCAACTAATGAAAAACTGTTTTTT,.,TRBJ1-4,TRBV7-9,.
CASSSSTTSTDTQYF,TGTGCCAGCAGCTCCTCCACCACTAGCACAGATACGCAGTATTTT,.,TRBJ2-3,TRBV7-9,.
CASSLGATGAQYF,TGTGCCAGCAGTTTAGGGGCGACAGGGGCCCAGTACTTC,TRBD1,TRBJ2-5,TRBV28,.
CASSPLQGGYGYTF,TGTGCCAGCTCACCCCTTCAGGGAGGCTATGGCTACACCTTC,.,TRBJ1-2,TRBV18,.
CSVEDPFSSNTIYF,TGCAGCGTTGAAGACCCCTTCTCTTCAAACACCATATATTTT,.,TRBJ1-3,TRBV29-1,.
CATSDSAGAYGYTF,TGTGCCACCAGTGATTCGGCAGGGGCCTATGGCTACACCTTC,.,TRBJ1-2,TRBV24-1,.
CASSLGMGGIKQPQHF,TGTGCCAGCAGCTTAGGGATGGGGGGGATTAAGCAGCCCCAGCATTTT,.,TRBJ1-5,TRBV7-9,.
CASSLTANYGYTF,TGTGCCAGCAGTTTGACAGCTAACTATGGCTACACCTTC,.,TRBJ1-2,TRBV6-5,.
CASSLGFEAIYEQYF,TGCGCCAGCAGCTTGGGCTTTGAGGCTATCTACGAGCAGTACTTC,.,TRBJ2-7,TRBV5-1,.
CASSLPGKETQYF,TGTGCCAGCAGCTTGCCAGGAAAAGAGACCCAGTACTTC,.,TRBJ2-5,TRBV7-9,.
CASSEDGGLGYGYTF,TGTGCCAGCAGTGAAGACGGGGGGCTAGGCTATGGCTACACCTTC,.,TRBJ1-2,TRBV6-1,.